The 17 T cell receptor beta chains presented below share a single source sample, sequenced in a study of T cells in Graves' hyperthyroidism and ophthalmopathy. The investigators amplified TCR beta CDR3 regions from RNA transcripts. Carried out on the TCR CDR3, a first-round RT-PCR used the HTBI primer set. A single record per CDR3 protein comes from TCRdb applying MiXCR to the multiplex PCR reads. The profile covers under 350,000 distinct CDR3 sequences, with less than 30% appearing a single time and roughly 24% taken by the ten largest. Sequenced material: blood. These receptors all stem from a man aged 35 to 55 with Graves' hyperthyroidism that later progressed to Graves' ophthalmopathy.

In its sample, this clonotype was seen many times. This may be a read error: a much more frequent sequence differs by one nucleotide. V and J are TRBV6-2 or TRBV6-3 and TRBJ2-4; TRBD2 matches 7 bases. The germline gives CDR1 MNHEY, CDR2 SVGEGT. The CDR3 runs 17 residues. In DNA, the CDR3 is TGTGCCAACAGTTATCATGGCGGGAGCCCGCCGAGGGACATTCAGTACTTC. This codes for CANSYHGGSPPRDIQYF.

This clonotype was seen once. This chain links TRBV7-2 with TRBJ1-5, with D possibly TRBD1 on 5 matching bases. Germline CDR1 is SGHTA and CDR2 is FQGNSA. CDR3 size: 13 residues. V was trimmed by 5 bases and J by 7 bases, leaving 12 bases between them. CDR3 sequence: CASSPLRGQPQHF. CDR3 bases: TGTGCCAGCAGCCCATTAAGGGGACAGCCCCAGCATTTT.

This chain uses TRBV28 with TRBJ2-5; D may correspond to TRBD1 or TRBD2 (5 bases each). This CDR3 spans 14 amino acids. Germline-derived CDR1 and CDR2 are MDHEN and SYDVKM. V dropped 6 bases and J dropped 0 bases, with 11 bases sitting between them. The DNA for the CDR3 is TGTGCCAGCAGGCCCGGGGCCTACCAAGAGACCCAGTACTTC. As protein: CASRPGAYQETQYF. Full variable domain (rest looked up from reference TRBV28 and TRBJ2-5): DVKVTQSSRYLVKRTGEKVFLECVQDMDHENMFWYRQDPGLGLRLIYFSYDVKMKEKGDIPEGYSVSREKKERFSLILESASTNQTSMYLCASRPGAYQETQYFGPGTRLLVL.

This clonotype occurred many times. The V gene is TRBV28, the J gene TRBJ1-1, with D unresolved. The V and J ends lost 6 bases and 2 bases respectively, with 13 bases between them. The CDR3 covers 14 residues. The germline gives CDR1 MDHEN, CDR2 SYDVKM. The CDR3 sequence is CASSFPVGNTEAFF. The DNA for the CDR3 is TGTGCCAGCAGCTTCCCCGTAGGTAACACTGAAGCTTTCTTT.

The sample holds many counts of this clonotype. The V and J genes are TRBV2 and TRBJ1-1, with 8 bases identical to TRBD1. J lost 0 bases, V lost 8 bases, and 8 bases had no gene match. Germline CDR1 SNHLY, CDR2 FYNNEI. This CDR3 has 15 residues. The CDR3 nucleotides read TGTGCCAGCTCGGGGGCAGGGGGCATGAACACTGAAGCTTTCTTT. Its protein is CASSGAGGMNTEAFF.

The table lists this clonotype with many counts. This chain uses TRBV9 with TRBJ2-2; no firm D call. The V and J ends lost 3 bases and 0 bases respectively, with 9 bases between them. CDR1 and CDR2 from the germline V gene are SGDLS and YYNGEE. The CDR3 runs to 15 residues. The CDR3 reads CASSGAYSNTGELFF. The CDR3 DNA reads as TGTGCCAGCAGCGGCGCCTACTCGAACACCGGGGAGCTGTTTTTT.

This clonotype occurred many times. The chain is built from TRBV4-2 and TRBJ2-7; D is uncertain. The CDR3 is 14 amino acids. V was shortened by 1 base and J by 1 base, with 8 bases between the two germline ends. Germline assignment: CDR1 LGHNA and CDR2 YNFKEQ. CDR3 protein: CASSQVTDSYEQYF. The CDR3 DNA is TGTGCCAGCAGCCAAGTTACGGATTCCTACGAGCAGTACTTC.

This clonotype came up many times. This chain joins TRBV28 and TRBJ1-5, with D unresolved. The CDR3 covers 13 residues. The germline V gene has CDR1 MDHEN and CDR2 SYDVKM. V dropped 2 bases and J dropped 6 bases, with 8 bases sitting between them. The CDR3 sequence: CASSLVGFQPQHF. The DNA of the CDR3 is TGTGCCAGCAGTTTAGTTGGGTTTCAGCCCCAGCATTTT.

This clonotype appeared many times. The chain carries TRBV20-1 and TRBJ1-3, with a tentative D call TRBD1 (5 bases). CDR1 is DFQATT, CDR2 SNEGSKA, per germline (reference sequence). The V end lost 3 bases, the J end lost 4 bases, and 13 bases lay between the germline ends. CDR3 size: 14 residues. This chain's CDR3 is CSARYPTVGNTIYF. The CDR3 DNA follows: TGCAGTGCTAGGTACCCGACAGTCGGAAACACCATATATTTT.

This clonotype was seen repeatedly, ten times or more. V and J are TRBV19 and TRBJ2-2, with 8 bases aligning to TRBD1. Germline assignment: CDR1 LNHDA and CDR2 SQIVND (reference sequence). Trimming removed 8 bases from V and 3 bases from J; junction bases left unmatched: 8. The CDR3 has 15 amino acids. The CDR3 reads CASAPGTGYTGELFF. CDR3 sequence (DNA): TGTGCCAGTGCTCCCGGGACAGGTTACACCGGGGAGCTGTTTTTT.

The sample holds a few counts of this clonotype. The chain links TRBV6-2 or TRBV6-3 to TRBJ1-1; D is uncertain. The V and J ends lost 9 bases and 0 bases respectively, with 11 bases between them. Germline V gene data show CDR1 as MNHEY and CDR2 as SVGEGT. This CDR3 spans 13 amino acids. The CDR3 DNA sequence: TGTGCCAGTAAAGTGGGTATGAACACTGAAGCTTTCTTT. As protein: CASKVGMNTEAFF.

This clonotype was counted many times. This chain links TRBV10-3 with TRBJ1-2; 9 bases are a match to TRBD1. CDR1 ENHRY and CDR2 SYGVKD come from the germline V gene. The CDR3 is 15 residues long. V lost 2 bases, J lost 4 bases, and 5 bases stayed unmatched. CDR3 sequence (DNA): TGTGCCATCAGTGAGACAGGACAGGGGAGCTATGGCTACACCTTC. Residues: CAISETGQGSYGYTF.

This clonotype has a count of ten or more. The rearrangement uses TRBV7-9 and TRBJ1-2; D perhaps matches TRBD1 (6 bases). CDR3 size: 13 residues. Trimming took 6 bases from V and 14 from J, leaving 22 bases between them. The germline V gene encodes CDR1 SEHNR and CDR2 FQNEAQ (reference sequence). CDR3 loop: CASSLAGTFPGTF. CDR3 sequence (DNA): TGTGCCAGCAGTTTGGCAGGGACATTCCCAGGAACCTTC. The complete variable domain, with remaining parts taken from reference TRBV7-9 and TRBJ1-2, reads DTGVSQNPRHKITKRGQNVTFRCDPISEHNRLYWYRQTLGQGPEFLTYFQNEAQLEKSRLLSDRFSAERPKGSFSTLEIQRTEQGDSAMYLCASSLAGTFPGTFGSGTRLTVV.

V usage is TRBV6-2 or TRBV6-3 and J usage is TRBJ2-7; TRBD2 might be the D (5 bases). This CDR3 region has 16 residues. Trimming removed 8 bases at V and 6 bases at J, with 26 bases between. Germline lookup yields CDR1 MNHEY and CDR2 SVGEGT. CDR3 DNA: TGTGCCAGCCAATCTGGCCCGGGGAACTTCGTGAGCGAGCAGTACTTC. Amino acids: CASQSGPGNFVSEQYF.

V usage is TRBV6-1 and J usage is TRBJ2-7, with 8 bases lining up with TRBD2. V lost 8 bases and J lost 0; bases outside the gene matches: 6. This CDR3 contains 14 residues. Germline values: CDR1 MNHNS, CDR2 SASEGT. Here the CDR3 reads CASGLAYGSYEQYF. In DNA, the CDR3 is TGTGCCAGCGGACTAGCTTATGGCTCCTACGAGCAGTACTTC.

This clonotype came up many times. J is TRBJ2-7 and V is TRBV24-1, with TRBD2 identical over 7 bases. Trimming removed 0 bases from V and 7 bases from J; junction bases left unmatched: 5. This CDR3 is 14 amino acids long. CDR1 and CDR2 (germline): KGHDR, SFDVKD. The CDR3 loop reads CATSDLSGEGEQYF. DNA for the CDR3: TGTGCCACCAGTGATTTGAGCGGGGAGGGAGAGCAGTACTTC.

The sample holds many counts of this clonotype. The chain uses TRBV3-1 and TRBJ1-1; 9 bases match TRBD1. V shed 3 bases and J 6 bases; nucleotides not matched to a gene: 8. This CDR3 has 15 residues. In germline, CDR1 is LGHDT, CDR2 YNNKEL (reference sequence). DNA for the CDR3: TGTGCCAGCAGCCAGGTACCGGGACAGGGTTCTGAAGCTTTCTTT. Translation gives CASSQVPGQGSEAFF.